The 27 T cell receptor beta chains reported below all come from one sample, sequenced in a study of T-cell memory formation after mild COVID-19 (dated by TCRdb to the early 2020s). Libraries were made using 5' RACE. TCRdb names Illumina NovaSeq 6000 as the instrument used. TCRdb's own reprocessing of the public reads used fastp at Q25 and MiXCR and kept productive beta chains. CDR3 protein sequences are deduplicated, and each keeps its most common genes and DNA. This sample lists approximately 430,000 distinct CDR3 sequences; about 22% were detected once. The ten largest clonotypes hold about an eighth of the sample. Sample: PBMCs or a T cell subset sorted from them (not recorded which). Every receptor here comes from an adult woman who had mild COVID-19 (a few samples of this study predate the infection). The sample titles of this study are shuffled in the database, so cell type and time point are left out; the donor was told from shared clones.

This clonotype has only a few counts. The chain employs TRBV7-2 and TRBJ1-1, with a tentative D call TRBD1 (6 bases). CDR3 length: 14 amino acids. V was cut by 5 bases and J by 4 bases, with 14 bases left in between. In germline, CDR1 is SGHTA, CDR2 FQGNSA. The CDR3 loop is CASSAQGGVTEAFF. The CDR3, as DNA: TGTGCCAGCAGCGCACAGGGTGGGGTCACTGAAGCTTTCTTT.

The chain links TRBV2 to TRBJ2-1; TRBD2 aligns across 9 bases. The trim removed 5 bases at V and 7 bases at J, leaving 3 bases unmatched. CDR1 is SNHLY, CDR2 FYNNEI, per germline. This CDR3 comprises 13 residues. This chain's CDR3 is CASSNSGRNEQFF. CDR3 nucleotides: TGTGCCAGCAGTAATAGCGGGAGAAATGAGCAGTTCTTC.

The CDR3 protein is CSVVFQVGGPQHF. The CDR3 coding sequence is TGCAGCGTTGTCTTTCAGGTCGGTGGGCCCCAGCATTTT. The genes are TRBV29-1 and TRBJ1-5; D unresolved. Germline CDR1 and CDR2: SQVTM and ANQGSEA. The CDR3 totals 13 residues. V lost 4 bases and J 9 bases, leaving 16 bases between the germline ends.

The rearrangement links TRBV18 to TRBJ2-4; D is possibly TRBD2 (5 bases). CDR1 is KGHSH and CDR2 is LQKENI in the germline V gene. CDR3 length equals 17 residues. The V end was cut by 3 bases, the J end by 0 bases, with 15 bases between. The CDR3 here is CASSPKISGRAKNIQYF. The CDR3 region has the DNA TGTGCCAGCTCACCTAAAATATCGGGGAGAGCCAAAAACATTCAGTACTTC.

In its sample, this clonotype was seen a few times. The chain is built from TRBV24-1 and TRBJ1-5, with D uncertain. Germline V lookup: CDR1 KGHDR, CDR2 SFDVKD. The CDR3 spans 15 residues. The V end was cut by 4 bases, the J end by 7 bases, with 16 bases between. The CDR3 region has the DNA TGTGCCACCAGTGACACGACCCGGCCATTCCAGCCCCAGCATTTT. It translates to CATSDTTRPFQPQHF.

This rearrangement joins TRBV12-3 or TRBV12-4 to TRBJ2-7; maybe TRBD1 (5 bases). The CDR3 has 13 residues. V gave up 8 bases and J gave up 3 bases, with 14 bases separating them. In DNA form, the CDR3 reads TGTGCCAGCGGAAAGGGGTTTGGCTACGAGCAGTACTTC. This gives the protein CASGKGFGYEQYF.

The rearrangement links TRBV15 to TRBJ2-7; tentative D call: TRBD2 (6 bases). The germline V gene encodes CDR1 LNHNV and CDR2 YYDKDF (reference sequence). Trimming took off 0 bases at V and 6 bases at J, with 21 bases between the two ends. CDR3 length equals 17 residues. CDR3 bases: TGTGCCACCAGCAGAGATCTGATGAAAGGAGGGCTAAGCGAGCAGTACTTC. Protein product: CATSRDLMKGGLSEQYF.

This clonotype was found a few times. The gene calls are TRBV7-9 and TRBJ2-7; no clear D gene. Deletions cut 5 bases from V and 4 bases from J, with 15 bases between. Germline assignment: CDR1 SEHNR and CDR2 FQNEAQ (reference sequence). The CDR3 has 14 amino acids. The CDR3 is CASSPNGKAYEQYF. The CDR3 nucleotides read TGTGCCAGCAGCCCCAATGGGAAAGCGTACGAGCAGTACTTC.

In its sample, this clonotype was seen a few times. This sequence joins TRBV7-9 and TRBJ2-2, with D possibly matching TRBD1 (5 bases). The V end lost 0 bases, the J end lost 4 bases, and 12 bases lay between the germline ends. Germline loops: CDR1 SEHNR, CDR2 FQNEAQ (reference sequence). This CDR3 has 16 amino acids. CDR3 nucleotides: TGTGCCAGCAGCTTAGCGAATGGGGCGCGCACCGGGGAGCTGTTTTTT. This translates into CASSLANGARTGELFF.

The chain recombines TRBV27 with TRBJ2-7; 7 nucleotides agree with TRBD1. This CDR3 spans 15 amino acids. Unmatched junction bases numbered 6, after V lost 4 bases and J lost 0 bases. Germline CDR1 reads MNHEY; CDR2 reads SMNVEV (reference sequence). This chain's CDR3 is CASSSPGQLSYEQYF. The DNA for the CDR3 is TGTGCCAGCAGTTCCCCGGGACAGCTCTCCTACGAGCAGTACTTC.

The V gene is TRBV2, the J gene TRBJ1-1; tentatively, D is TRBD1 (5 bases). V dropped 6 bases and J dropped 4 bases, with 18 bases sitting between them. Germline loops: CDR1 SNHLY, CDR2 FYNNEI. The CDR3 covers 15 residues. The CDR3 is CASSGSIAGGTEAFF. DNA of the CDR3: TGTGCCAGCAGCGGGTCCATCGCTGGGGGCACTGAAGCTTTCTTT.

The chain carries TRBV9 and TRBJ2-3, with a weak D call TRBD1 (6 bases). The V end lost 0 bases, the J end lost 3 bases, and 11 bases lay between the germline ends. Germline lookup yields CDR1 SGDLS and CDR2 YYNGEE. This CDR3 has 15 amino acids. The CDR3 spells CASSVARQGTDTQYF. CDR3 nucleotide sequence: TGTGCCAGCAGCGTAGCGCGTCAGGGGACAGATACGCAGTATTTT.

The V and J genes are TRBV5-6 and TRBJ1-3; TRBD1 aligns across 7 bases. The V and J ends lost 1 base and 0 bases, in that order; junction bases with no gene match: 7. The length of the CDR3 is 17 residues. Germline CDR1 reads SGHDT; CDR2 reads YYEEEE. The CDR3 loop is CASSLSPGGVSGNTIYF. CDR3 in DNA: TGTGCCAGCAGCTTGTCCCCAGGGGGAGTCTCTGGAAACACCATATATTTT. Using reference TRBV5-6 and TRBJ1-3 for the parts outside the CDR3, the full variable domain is DAGVTQSPTHLIKTRGQQVTLRCSPKSGHDTVSWYQQALGQGPQFIFQYYEEEERQRGNFPDRFSGHQFPNYSSELNVNALLLGDSALYLCASSLSPGGVSGNTIYFGEGSWLTVV.

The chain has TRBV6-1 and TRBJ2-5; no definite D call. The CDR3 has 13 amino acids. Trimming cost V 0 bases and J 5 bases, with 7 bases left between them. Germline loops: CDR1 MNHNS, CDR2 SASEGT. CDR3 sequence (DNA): TGTGCCAGCAGTGAAGCGCATGGTGAGACCCAGTACTTC. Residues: CASSEAHGETQYF.

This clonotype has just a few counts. The CDR3 sequence: CASSLTSGGAWFF. As DNA, the CDR3 is TGTGCCAGCAGTTTAACCAGCGGGGGGGCGTGGTTCTTC. The chain recombines TRBV28 with TRBJ2-1, with 10 bases lining up with TRBD2. The CDR3 spans 13 residues. The germline V gene has CDR1 MDHEN and CDR2 SYDVKM. With V trimmed by 2 bases and J by 15 bases, 7 bases remained unmatched.

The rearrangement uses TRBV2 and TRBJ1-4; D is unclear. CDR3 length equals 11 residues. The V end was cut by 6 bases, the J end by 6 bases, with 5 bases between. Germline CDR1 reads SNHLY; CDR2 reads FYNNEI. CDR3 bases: TGTGCCAGCAGAACCCATGAAAAACTGTTTTTT. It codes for CASRTHEKLFF.

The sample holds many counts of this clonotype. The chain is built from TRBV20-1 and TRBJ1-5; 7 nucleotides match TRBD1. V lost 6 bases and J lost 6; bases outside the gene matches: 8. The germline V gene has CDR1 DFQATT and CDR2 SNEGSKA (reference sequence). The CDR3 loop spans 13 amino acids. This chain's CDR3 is CSAIRTGSQPQHF. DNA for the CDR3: TGCAGTGCCATTCGGACAGGCTCTCAGCCCCAGCATTTT.

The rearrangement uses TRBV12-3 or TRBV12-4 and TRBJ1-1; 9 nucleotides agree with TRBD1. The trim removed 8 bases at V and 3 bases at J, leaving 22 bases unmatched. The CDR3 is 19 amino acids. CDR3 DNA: TGTGCCAGCGTCAATAGGGGGACAGGGTCTAATGGAGCGGACACTGAAGCTTTCTTT. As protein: CASVNRGTGSNGADTEAFF.

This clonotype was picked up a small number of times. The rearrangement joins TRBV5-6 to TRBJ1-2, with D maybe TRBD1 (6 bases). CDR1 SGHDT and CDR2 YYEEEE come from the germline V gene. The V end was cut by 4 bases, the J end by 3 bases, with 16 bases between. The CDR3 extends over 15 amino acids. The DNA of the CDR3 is TGTGCCAGCAGCCGGGCGGGCAGGGGCGACTATGGCTACACCTTC. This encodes CASSRAGRGDYGYTF.

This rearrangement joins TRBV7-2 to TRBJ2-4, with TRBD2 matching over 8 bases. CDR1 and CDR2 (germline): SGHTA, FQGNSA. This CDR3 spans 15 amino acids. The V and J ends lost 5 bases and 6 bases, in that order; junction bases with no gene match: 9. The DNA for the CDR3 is TGTGCCAGCAGCCCCGGGCGGGCGGGAGGAAACATTCAGTACTTC. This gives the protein CASSPGRAGGNIQYF.

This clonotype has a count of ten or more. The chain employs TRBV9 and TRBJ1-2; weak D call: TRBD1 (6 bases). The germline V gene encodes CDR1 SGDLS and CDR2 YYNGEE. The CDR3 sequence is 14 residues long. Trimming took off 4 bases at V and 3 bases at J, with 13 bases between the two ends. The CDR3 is CASSLGGLDYGYTF. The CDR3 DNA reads TGTGCCAGCAGCCTAGGGGGATTAGACTATGGCTACACCTTC.

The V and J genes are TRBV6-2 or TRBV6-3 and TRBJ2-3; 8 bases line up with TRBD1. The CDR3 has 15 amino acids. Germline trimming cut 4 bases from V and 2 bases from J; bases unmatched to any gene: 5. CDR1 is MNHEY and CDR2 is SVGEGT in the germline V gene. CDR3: CASSSGQVDTDTQYF. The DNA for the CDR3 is TGTGCCAGCAGTTCGGGACAGGTAGACACAGATACGCAGTATTTT.

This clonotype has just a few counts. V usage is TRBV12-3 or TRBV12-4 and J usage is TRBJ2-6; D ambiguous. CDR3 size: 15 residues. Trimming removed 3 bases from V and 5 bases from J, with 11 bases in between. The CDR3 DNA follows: TGTGCCAGCAGTTTTGGATTCTTGAGGGCCAACGTCCTGACTTTC. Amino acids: CASSFGFLRANVLTF.

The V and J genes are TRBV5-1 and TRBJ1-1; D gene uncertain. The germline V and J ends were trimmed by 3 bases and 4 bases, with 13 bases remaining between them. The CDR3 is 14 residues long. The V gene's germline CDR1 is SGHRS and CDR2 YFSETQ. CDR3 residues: CASSSSFGGTEAFF. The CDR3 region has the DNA TGCGCCAGCAGCTCCTCTTTTGGAGGCACTGAAGCTTTCTTT.

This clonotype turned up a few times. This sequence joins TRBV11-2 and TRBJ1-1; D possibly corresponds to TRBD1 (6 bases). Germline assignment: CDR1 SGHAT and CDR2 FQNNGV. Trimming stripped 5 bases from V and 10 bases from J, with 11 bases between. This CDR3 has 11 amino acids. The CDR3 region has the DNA TGTGCCAGCAGCCCCGGGACAAGAGCTTTCTTT. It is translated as CASSPGTRAFF.

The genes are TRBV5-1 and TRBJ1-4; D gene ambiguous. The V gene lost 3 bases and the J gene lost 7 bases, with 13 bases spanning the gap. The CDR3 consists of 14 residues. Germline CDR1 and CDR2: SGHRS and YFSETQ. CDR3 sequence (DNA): TGCGCCAGCAGCTGGGAGGCGCCTTCTGAAAAACTGTTTTTT. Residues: CASSWEAPSEKLFF.

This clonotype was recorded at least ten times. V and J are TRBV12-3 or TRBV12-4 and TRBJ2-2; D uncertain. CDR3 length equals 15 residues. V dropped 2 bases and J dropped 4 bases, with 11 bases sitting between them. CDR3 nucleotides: TGTGCCAGCAGTTTACGGCCAGGCTCCACCGGGGAGCTGTTTTTT. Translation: CASSLRPGSTGELFF.